The sample holds a few counts of the clone carrying this T cell receptor beta chain. Its antigen is unknown. These data belong to a study of T-cell reconstitution after alpha-beta-depleted transplantation in children. Overall study findings and caveats: By one year post-transplant, T-cell counts and diversity largely arose from T cells that were newly produced. The origin of alpha-beta T cells about two months after transplant was reportedly several hundred expanded graft clones. TCRbeta diversity was high at day 60 in some patients (a result of surviving recipient T cells and thymic progenitors).

CDR3 length equals 17 residues. Researchers prepared the TCRbeta library using unique molecular identifiers, the study reports. TCRdb reprocessed the PCR reads with MiXCR, giving one entry per CDR3 protein. The data show 400,000 to 550,000 distinct CDR3 sequences, about 10% seen once. The receptor comes from a child aged 2-15 years with inherited bone marrow failure, due to receive a stem cell transplant. Specimen: PBMCs, collected before TCRalphabeta/CD19-depleted stem cell transplant. V and J are TRBV21-1 and TRBJ2-1; TRBD2, the table's D call, lacks a check against the DNA. TRBV21-1 counts as a pseudogene. The CDR3 loop reads CASSKVVADYLYNEQFF. CDR3 nucleotides: TGTGCCAGCAGCAAAGTAGTTGCGGACTACCTTTACAATGAGCAGTTCTTC.